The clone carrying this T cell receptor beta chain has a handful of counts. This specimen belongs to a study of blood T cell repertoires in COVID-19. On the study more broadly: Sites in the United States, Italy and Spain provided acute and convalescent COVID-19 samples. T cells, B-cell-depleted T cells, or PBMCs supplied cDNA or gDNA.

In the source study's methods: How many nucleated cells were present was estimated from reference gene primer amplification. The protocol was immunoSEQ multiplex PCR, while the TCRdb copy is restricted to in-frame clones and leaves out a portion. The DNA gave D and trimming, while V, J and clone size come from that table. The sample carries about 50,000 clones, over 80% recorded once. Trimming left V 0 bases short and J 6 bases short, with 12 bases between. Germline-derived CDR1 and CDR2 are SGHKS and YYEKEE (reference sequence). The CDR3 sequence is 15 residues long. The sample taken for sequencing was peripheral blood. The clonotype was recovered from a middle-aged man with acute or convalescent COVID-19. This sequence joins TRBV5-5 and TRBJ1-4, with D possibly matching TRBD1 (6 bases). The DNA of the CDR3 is TGTGCCAGCAGCTTGGCCCAAGGGGGTTATGAAAAACTGTTTTTT. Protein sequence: CASSLAQGGYEKLFF.